Below, 7 T cell receptor beta chains from the same sample are listed, as sequenced in a study of control samples from healthy donors and cancer patients. Repertoires were generated with immunoSEQ multiplex PCR, while TCRdb's copy carries only in-frame clones and drops some. The sample records just over 30,000 clones, roughly 95% being singletons. The material sequenced was blood. The receptor set was obtained from a man between 60 and 75 years old in good health.

This sequence joins TRBV6-6 and TRBJ1-2, with D perhaps matching TRBD1 (5 bases). Per germline, CDR1 MNHNY and CDR2 SVGAGI (reference sequence). Between the trimmed V and J ends, which lost 4 bases and 2 bases, there was a span of 11 bases. This CDR3 is built from 14 residues. CDR3 in DNA: TGTGCCAGCAGTTTGACTACAGGCAACTATGGCTACACCTTC. Translation: CASSLTTGNYGYTF.

V gene TRBV28 combines with J gene TRBJ2-3; 8 nucleotides line up with TRBD2. There are 16 residues in the CDR3. Per germline, CDR1 MDHEN and CDR2 SYDVKM. V lost 4 bases to trimming and J lost 4 bases; unmatched junction nucleotides: 10. CDR3 loop: CASSSPGGASADTQYF. The CDR3 region has the DNA TGTGCCAGCAGTTCACCCGGGGGGGCTAGCGCAGATACGCAGTATTTT.

This chain uses TRBV9 with TRBJ1-4; D is unresolved. CDR1 and CDR2 from the germline V gene are SGDLS and YYNGEE. This CDR3 is built from 16 residues. The V and J ends lost 1 base and 0 bases respectively, with 10 bases between them. In DNA, the CDR3 is TGTGCCAGCAGCGTACTCGCTAGGCCAACTAATGAAAAACTGTTTTTT. Translating it yields CASSVLARPTNEKLFF.

The V call is TRBV7-9, the J call TRBJ2-3, with 12 positions matching TRBD2. The CDR3 loop spans 15 amino acids. V dropped 1 base and J dropped 6; count of bases not matched to a gene: 2. Looked up from germline, CDR1 is SEHNR and CDR2 is FQNEAQ (reference sequence). The CDR3 sequence is CASSLGLAGVDTQYF. The DNA for the CDR3 is TGTGCCAGCAGCTTAGGACTAGCGGGGGTCGATACGCAGTATTTT.

This chain connects TRBV7-9 to TRBJ2-7, with a weak D call TRBD2 (5 bases). The ends were cut back, 5 bases at V and 0 bases at J, with 11 bases in the middle. The CDR3 runs to 14 residues. The germline gives CDR1 SEHNR, CDR2 FQNEAQ (reference sequence). The CDR3 loop is CASSRAGDSYEQYF. CDR3 in DNA: TGTGCCAGCAGCAGAGCCGGGGACTCCTACGAGCAGTACTTC.

The J gene is TRBJ1-1, the V gene TRBV19; tentative D call: TRBD1 (5 bases). Trimming shortened V by 6 bases and J by 8 bases, and 16 bases separated the two germline ends. Germline lookup yields CDR1 LNHDA and CDR2 SQIVND (reference sequence). The CDR3 runs to 13 residues. For the CDR3, the DNA is TGTGCCAGTAGGACGGGGCAACCGCTAGAAGCTTTCTTT. Protein: CASRTGQPLEAFF.

This rearrangement joins TRBV4-3 to TRBJ2-2; TRBD2 matches 8 bases. V lost 2 bases and J lost 1; bases outside the gene matches: 6. Germline-derived CDR1 and CDR2 are LGHNA and YSLEER. CDR3 length: 17 residues. The CDR3 here is CASSQPREGLNTGELFF. DNA of the CDR3: TGCGCCAGCAGCCAACCCCGGGAGGGACTGAACACCGGGGAGCTGTTTTTT.